Below are 8 T cell receptor beta chains sequenced from a single sample in a study of blood T cell repertoires in COVID-19. Profiling relied on immunoSEQ multiplex PCR, and the TCRdb table lists in-frame clones only, not all of them. Of around 270,000 clones in the sample, roughly 84% were seen once. Material: peripheral blood. These receptors all stem from a woman aged 40 to 50 who had recovered from COVID-19.

The chain recombines TRBV25-1 with TRBJ1-2; 7 bases are a match to TRBD1. From germline, CDR1 is MGHDK and CDR2 SYGVNS. Losses at the gene ends were 7 bases for V and 0 bases for J; bases not matched to a gene: 2. This CDR3 is built from 13 residues. The CDR3 reads CASNRGANYGYTF. The CDR3 nucleotides are TGTGCCAGCAACAGGGGAGCTAACTATGGCTACACCTTC.

V usage is TRBV6-5 and J usage is TRBJ2-5, with D uncertain. The ends were cut back, 0 bases at V and 3 bases at J, with 8 bases in the middle. The CDR3 extends over 14 amino acids. CDR1 and CDR2 from the germline V gene are MNHEY and SVGAGI. The CDR3 DNA sequence: TGTGCCAGCAGTTACTCGGCGGTGGAAGAGACCCAGTACTTC. Translated, it gives CASSYSAVEETQYF.

The V gene is TRBV12-5, the J gene TRBJ2-5, with 7 bases fitting TRBD2. Germline V CDR1 and CDR2: LGHNT, FRNRAP. V shed 3 bases and J 5 bases; nucleotides not matched to a gene: 6. CDR3 size: 14 residues. The CDR3 region has the DNA TGTGCTAGTGGTTTCTCCGACGGGGGGGAGACCCAGTACTTC. The encoded protein is CASGFSDGGETQYF.

This chain links TRBV7-9 with TRBJ2-7; 10 nucleotides line up with TRBD1. The CDR3 is 15 residues long. Germline trimming cut 2 bases from V and 3 bases from J; bases unmatched to any gene: 4. CDR1 is SEHNR and CDR2 is FQNEAQ in the germline V gene (reference sequence). The CDR3 sequence: CASSLSRDRGYEQYF. CDR3 nucleotides: TGTGCCAGCAGCTTAAGTCGGGACAGGGGCTACGAGCAGTACTTC.

The chain is built from TRBV9 and TRBJ1-4; weak D call: TRBD1 (5 bases). The CDR3 extends over 14 amino acids. Between the trimmed V and J ends, which lost 5 bases and 8 bases, there was a span of 16 bases. The V gene's germline CDR1 is SGDLS and CDR2 YYNGEE. This CDR3 is CASRGTGGEEKLFF. CDR3 coding DNA: TGTGCCAGCAGGGGGACGGGAGGCGAAGAAAAACTGTTTTTT.

The chain recombines TRBV18 with TRBJ1-2; D ambiguous. The CDR3 totals 15 residues. V gave up 6 bases and J gave up 4 bases, with 18 bases separating them. From germline, CDR1 is KGHSH and CDR2 LQKENI. The CDR3 sequence is CASSPGGEGRYGYTF. DNA of the CDR3: TGTGCCAGCTCCCCCGGAGGAGAGGGCCGCTATGGCTACACCTTC.

The rearrangement links TRBV6-5 to TRBJ2-1, with a possible D match to TRBD1 (6 bases). The CDR3 sequence is 14 residues long. CDR1 is MNHEY, CDR2 SVGAGI, per germline. The germline V and J ends were trimmed by 6 bases and 6 bases, with 15 bases remaining between them. The CDR3 here is CASSRQERSNEQFF. Written as DNA, the CDR3 is TGTGCCAGCAGCCGACAGGAGCGGAGCAATGAGCAGTTCTTC.

This clone was detected once. The chain couples TRBV10-3 to TRBJ2-7, with TRBD2 as a possible D gene (6 bases). CDR3 length: 15 residues. The germline V gene has CDR1 ENHRY and CDR2 SYGVKD. V was pared by 0 bases and J by 5 bases, with 14 bases between. CDR3 amino acids: CAISESGGSTNEQYF. The CDR3 bases are TGTGCCATCAGTGAGTCGGGGGGATCCACCAACGAGCAGTACTTC.